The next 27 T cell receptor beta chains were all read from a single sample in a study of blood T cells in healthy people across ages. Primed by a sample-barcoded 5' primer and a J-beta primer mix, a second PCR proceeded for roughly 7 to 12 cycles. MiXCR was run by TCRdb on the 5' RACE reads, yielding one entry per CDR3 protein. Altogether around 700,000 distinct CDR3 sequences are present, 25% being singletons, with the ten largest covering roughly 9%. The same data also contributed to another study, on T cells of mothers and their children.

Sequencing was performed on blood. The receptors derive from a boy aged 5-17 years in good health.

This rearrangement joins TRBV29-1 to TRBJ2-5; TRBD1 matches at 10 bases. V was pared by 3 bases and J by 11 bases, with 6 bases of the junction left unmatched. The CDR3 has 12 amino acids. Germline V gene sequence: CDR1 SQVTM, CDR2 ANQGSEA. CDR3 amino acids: CSVEDRGMKQYF. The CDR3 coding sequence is TGCAGCGTTGAGGACAGGGGGATGAAGCAGTACTTC.

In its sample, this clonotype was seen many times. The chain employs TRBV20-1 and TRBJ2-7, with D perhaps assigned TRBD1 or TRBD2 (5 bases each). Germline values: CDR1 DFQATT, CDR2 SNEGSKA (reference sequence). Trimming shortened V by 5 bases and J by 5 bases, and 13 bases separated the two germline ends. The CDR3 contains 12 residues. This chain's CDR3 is CSARDEGHEQYF. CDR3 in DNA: TGCAGTGCTCGGGACGAGGGGCACGAGCAGTACTTC.

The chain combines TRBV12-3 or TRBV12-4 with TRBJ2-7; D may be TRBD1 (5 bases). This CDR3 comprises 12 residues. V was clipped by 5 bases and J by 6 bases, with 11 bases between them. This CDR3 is CASSPGWVEQYF. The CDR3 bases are TGTGCCAGCAGTCCAGGGTGGGTCGAGCAGTACTTC.

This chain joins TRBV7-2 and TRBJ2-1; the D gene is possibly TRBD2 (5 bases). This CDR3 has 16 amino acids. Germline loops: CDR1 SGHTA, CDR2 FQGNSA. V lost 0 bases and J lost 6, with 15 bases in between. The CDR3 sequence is CASSLAPAGPSNEQFF. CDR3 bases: TGTGCCAGCAGCTTAGCGCCGGCGGGCCCGTCCAATGAGCAGTTCTTC.

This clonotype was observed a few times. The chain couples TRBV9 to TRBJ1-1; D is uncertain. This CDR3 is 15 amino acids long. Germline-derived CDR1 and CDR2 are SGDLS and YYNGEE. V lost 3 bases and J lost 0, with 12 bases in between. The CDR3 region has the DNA TGTGCCAGCAGCGCCCGACCGACTGTGAACACTGAAGCTTTCTTT. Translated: CASSARPTVNTEAFF.

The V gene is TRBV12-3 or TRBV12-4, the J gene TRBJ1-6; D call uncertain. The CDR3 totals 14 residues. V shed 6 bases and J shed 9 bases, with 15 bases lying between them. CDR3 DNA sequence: TGTGCCAGCAGAACATCCAACGCGGGTTCACCCCTCCACTTT. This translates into CASRTSNAGSPLHF.

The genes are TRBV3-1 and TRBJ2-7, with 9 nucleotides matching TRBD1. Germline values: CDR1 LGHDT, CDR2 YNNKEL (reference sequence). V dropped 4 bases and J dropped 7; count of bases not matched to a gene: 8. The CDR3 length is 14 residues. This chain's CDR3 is CASSLGTGPNEQYF. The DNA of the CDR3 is TGTGCCAGCAGCCTCGGGACAGGGCCTAATGAGCAGTACTTC.

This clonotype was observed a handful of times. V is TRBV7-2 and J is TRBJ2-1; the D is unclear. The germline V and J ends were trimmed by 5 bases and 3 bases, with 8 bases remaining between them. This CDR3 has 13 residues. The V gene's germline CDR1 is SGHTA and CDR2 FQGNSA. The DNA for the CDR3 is TGTGCCAGCAGCGTATATCTCTACAATGAGCAGTTCTTC. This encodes CASSVYLYNEQFF.

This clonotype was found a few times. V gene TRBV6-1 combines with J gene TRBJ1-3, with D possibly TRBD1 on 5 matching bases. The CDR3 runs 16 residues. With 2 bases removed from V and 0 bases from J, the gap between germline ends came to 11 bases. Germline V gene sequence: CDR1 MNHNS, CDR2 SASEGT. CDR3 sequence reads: CASSEQGGYSGNTIYF. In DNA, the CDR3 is TGTGCCAGCAGTGAACAGGGTGGTTACTCTGGAAACACCATATATTTT.

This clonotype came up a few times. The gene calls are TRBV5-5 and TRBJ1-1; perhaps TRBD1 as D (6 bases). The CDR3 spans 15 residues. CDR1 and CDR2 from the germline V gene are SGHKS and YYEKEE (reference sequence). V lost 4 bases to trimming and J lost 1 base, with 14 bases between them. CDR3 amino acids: CASSVLQGWNTEAFF. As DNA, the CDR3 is TGTGCCAGCAGCGTCCTACAGGGTTGGAACACTGAAGCTTTCTTT.

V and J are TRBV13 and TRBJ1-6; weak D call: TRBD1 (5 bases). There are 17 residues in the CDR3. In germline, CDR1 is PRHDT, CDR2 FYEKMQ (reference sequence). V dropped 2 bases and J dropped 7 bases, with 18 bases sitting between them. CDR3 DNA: TGTGCCAGCAGCTTAAGTGCCTCGGGGCGGGGGAATTCACCCCTCCACTTT. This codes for CASSLSASGRGNSPLHF.

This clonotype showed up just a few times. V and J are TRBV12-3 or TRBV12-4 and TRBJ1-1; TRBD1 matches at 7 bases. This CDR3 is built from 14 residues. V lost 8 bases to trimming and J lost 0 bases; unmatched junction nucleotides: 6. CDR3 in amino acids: CASDSGQVNTEAFF. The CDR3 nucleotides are TGTGCCAGCGACTCCGGACAGGTGAACACTGAAGCTTTCTTT.

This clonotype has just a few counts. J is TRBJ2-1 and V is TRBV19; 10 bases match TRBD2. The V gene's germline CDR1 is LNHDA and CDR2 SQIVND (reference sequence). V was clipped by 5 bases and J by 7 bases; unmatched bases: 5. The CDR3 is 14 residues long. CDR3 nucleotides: TGTGCCAGTAGTGTGGGACTAGCGTTTAATGAGCAGTTCTTC. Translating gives CASSVGLAFNEQFF.

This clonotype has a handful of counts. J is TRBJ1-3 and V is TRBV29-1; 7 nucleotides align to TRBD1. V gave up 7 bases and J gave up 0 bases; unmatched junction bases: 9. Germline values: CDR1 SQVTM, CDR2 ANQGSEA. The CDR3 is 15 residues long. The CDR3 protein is CSAGTDRHSGNTIYF. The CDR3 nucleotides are TGCAGCGCCGGGACAGACCGACACTCTGGAAACACCATATATTTT.

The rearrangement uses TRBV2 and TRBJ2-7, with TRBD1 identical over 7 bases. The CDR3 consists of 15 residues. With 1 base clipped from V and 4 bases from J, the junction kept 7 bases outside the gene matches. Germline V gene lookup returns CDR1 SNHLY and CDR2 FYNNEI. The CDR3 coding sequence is TGTGCCAGCAGTGAAGGGGACAGCTTAGTTTACGAGCAGTACTTC. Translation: CASSEGDSLVYEQYF.

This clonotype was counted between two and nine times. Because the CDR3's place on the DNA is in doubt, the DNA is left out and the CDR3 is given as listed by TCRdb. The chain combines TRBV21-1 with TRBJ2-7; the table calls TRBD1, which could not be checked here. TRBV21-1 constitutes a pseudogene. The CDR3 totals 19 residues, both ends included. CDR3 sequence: CASSKAPVAQGSGFHVQYF.

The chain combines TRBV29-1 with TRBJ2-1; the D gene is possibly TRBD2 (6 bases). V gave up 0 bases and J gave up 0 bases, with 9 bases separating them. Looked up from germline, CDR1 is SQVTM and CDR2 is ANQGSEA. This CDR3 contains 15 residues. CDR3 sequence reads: CSVEDRESSYNEQFF. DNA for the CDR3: TGCAGCGTTGAAGACCGGGAGAGCTCCTACAATGAGCAGTTCTTC.

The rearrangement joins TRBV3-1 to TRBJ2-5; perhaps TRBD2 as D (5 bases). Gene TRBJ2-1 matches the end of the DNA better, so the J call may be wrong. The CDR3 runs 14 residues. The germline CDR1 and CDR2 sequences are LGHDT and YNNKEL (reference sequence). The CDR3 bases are TGTGCCAGCAGCCTGGTGGACTTCCGCAATGAGCAGTTCTTC. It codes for CASSLVDFRNEQFF.

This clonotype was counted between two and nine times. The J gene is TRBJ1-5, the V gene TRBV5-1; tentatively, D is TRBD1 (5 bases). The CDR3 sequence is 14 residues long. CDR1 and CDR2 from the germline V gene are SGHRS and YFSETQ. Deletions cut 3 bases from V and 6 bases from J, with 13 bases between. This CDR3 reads CASSWDPFSQPQHF. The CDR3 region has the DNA TGCGCCAGCAGCTGGGACCCTTTCTCTCAGCCCCAGCATTTT.

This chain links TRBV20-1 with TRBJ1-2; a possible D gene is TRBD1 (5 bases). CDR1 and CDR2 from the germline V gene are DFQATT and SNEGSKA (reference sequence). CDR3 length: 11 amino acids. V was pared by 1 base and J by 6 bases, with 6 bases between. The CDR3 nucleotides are TGCAGTGCTAGAGCAGGGAATGGCTACACCTTC. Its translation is CSARAGNGYTF.

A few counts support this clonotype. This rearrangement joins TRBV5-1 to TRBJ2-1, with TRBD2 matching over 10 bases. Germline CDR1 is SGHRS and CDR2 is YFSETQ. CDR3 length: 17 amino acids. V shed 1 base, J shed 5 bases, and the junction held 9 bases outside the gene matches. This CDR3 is CASSLYYGTSADNEQFF. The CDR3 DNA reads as TGCGCCAGCAGCTTGTATTACGGGACTAGCGCTGACAATGAGCAGTTCTTC.

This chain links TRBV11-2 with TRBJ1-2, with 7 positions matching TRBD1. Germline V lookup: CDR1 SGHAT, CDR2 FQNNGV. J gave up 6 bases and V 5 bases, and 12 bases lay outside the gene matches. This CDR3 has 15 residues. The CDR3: CASSPRGVIRHGYTF. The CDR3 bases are TGTGCCAGCAGCCCCAGGGGGGTGATCAGACATGGCTACACCTTC.

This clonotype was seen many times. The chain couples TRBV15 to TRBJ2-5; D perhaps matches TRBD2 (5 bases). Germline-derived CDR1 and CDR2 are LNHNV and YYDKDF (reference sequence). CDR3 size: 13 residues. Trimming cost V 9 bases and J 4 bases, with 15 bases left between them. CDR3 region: CATGVRELETQYF. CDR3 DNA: TGTGCCACTGGGGTGAGGGAGCTAGAGACCCAGTACTTC. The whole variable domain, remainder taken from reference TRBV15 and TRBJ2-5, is DAMVIQNPRYQVTQFGKPVTLSCSQTLNHNVMYWYQQKSSQAPKLLFHYYDKDFNNEADTPDNFQSRRPNTSFCFLDIRSPGLGDTAMYLCATGVRELETQYFGPGTRLLVL.

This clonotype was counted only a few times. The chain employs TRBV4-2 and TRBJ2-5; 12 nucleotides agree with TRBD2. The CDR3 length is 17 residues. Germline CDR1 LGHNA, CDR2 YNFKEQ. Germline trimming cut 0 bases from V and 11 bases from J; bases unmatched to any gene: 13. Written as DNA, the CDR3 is TGTGCCAGCAGCCAAGAGACTAGCGGGAGCCGGGCAGAGGAGCAGTACTTC. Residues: CASSQETSGSRAEEQYF.

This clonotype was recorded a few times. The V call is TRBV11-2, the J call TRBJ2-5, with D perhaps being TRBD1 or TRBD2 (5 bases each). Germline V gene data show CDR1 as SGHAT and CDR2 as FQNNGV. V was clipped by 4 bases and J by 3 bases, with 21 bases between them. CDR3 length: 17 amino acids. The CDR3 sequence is CASSSSLIGVGEETQYF. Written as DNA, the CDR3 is TGTGCCAGCAGCTCCTCTCTGATCGGGGTGGGGGAAGAGACCCAGTACTTC.

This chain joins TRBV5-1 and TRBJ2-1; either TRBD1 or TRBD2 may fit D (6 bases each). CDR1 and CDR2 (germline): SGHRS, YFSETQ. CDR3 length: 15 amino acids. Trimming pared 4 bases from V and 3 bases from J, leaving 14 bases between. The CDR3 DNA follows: TGCGCCAGCAGCGGGGGGCAGAGAAACTACAATGAGCAGTTCTTC. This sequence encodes CASSGGQRNYNEQFF.

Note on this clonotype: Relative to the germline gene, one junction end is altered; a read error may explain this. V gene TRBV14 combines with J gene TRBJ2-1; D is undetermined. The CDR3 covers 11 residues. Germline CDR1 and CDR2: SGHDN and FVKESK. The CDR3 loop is CAGSSYNEQFF. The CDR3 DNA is TGTGCCGGCAGCTCTTACAATGAGCAGTTCTTC.